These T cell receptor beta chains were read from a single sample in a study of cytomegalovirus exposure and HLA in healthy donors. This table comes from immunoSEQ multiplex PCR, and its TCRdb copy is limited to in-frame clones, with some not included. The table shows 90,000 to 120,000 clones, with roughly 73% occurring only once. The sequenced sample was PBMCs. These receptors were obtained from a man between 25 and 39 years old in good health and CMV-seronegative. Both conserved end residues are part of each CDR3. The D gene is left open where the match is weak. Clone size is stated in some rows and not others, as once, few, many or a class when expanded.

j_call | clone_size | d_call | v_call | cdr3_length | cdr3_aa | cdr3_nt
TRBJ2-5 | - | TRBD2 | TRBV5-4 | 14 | CASSFAAGEETQYF | TGTGCCAGCAGCTTTGCAGCGGGGGAGGAGACCCAGTACTTC
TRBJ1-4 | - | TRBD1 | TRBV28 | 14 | CASSKTGVNEKLFF | TGTGCCAGCAGTAAGACAGGGGTTAATGAAAAACTGTTTTTT
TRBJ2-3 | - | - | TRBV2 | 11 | CASTFSDTQYF | TGTGCCAGCACCTTTTCAGATACGCAGTATTTT
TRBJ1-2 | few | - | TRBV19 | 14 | CASSPTADDYGYTF | TGTGCCAGTAGTCCGACTGCAGACGACTATGGCTACACCTTC
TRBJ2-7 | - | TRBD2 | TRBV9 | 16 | CASSPTGTSGTYEQYF | TGTGCCAGCAGCCCCACCGGGACTAGCGGAACCTACGAGCAGTACTTC
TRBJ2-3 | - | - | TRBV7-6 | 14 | CASSLERGTDTQYF | TGTGCCAGCAGCTTAGAACGAGGCACAGATACGCAGTATTTT
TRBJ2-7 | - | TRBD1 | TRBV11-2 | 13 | CASSSGQFYEQYF | TGTGCCAGCAGCTCGGGACAGTTCTACGAGCAGTACTTC
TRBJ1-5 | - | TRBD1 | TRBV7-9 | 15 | CASSRSGQGYQPQHF | TGTGCCAGCAGCCGTTCGGGACAGGGCTATCAGCCCCAGCATTTT
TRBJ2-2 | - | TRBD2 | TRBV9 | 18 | CASSVASSGSRNTGELFF | TGTGCCAGCAGCGTAGCGTCTAGCGGGAGCAGGAACACCGGGGAGCTGTTTTTT
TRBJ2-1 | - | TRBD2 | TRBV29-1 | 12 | CSAGTSGSKQFF | TGCAGCGCCGGTACTAGCGGGAGTAAGCAGTTCTTC
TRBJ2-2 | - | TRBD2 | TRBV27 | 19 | CASSYGGALTSGITGELFF | TGTGCCAGCAGTTATGGGGGGGCCCTGACTAGCGGGATTACCGGGGAGCTGTTTTTT